A single sample gave rise to the 2 T cell receptor beta chains below, sequenced in a study of blood T cell repertoires in COVID-19. Assay used: immunoSEQ multiplex PCR; TCRdb lists only in-frame clones, some missing. In the table there are under 150,000 clones, 83% of which are singletons. The sample was peripheral blood. All receptors derive from a man aged 30 to 39 with acute or convalescent COVID-19.

The rearrangement uses TRBV11-3 and TRBJ2-7, with TRBD2 matching over 12 bases. The CDR3 totals 17 residues. Germline V gives CDR1 SGHNT, CDR2 YENEEA. The J segment lost 7 bases and the V segment lost 1 base, leaving 11 bases of the junction unmatched. The CDR3 loop reads CASSLGASGRAQGEQYV. The CDR3 DNA reads TGTGCCAGCAGCTTAGGGGCTAGCGGGAGGGCCCAAGGGGAGCAGTACGTC.

The genes are TRBV4-1 and TRBJ1-5; D is uncertain. Trimming left V 0 bases short and J 2 bases short, with 11 bases between. This CDR3 comprises 16 residues. Germline values: CDR1 MGHRA, CDR2 YSYEKL. The CDR3 DNA sequence: TGCGCCAGCAGCCAAGAAGCGGGAACTGGCAATCAGCCCCAGCATTTT. This codes for CASSQEAGTGNQPQHF.